This paragraph reports one T cell receptor (beta chain). Trimming pared 6 bases from V and 11 bases from J, leaving 16 bases between. Germline assignment: CDR1 MGHRA and CDR2 YSYEKL. This CDR3 has 13 amino acids. The repertoire was sequenced with immunoSEQ multiplex PCR; TCRdb's copy has only in-frame clones and lacks some. The table has some 80,000 clones, about 91% seen once. This sample is part of a study of technical replicates of blood from a few donors. The chain links TRBV4-1 to TRBJ1-4; weak D call: TRBD1 (5 bases). Sequenced input: T cells isolated from PBMCs. This TCR came from a human donor in good health. CDR3 in DNA: TGCGCCAGCAGGCTTACCGGGGGTAATAAACTGTTTTTT. This encodes CASRLTGGNKLFF.